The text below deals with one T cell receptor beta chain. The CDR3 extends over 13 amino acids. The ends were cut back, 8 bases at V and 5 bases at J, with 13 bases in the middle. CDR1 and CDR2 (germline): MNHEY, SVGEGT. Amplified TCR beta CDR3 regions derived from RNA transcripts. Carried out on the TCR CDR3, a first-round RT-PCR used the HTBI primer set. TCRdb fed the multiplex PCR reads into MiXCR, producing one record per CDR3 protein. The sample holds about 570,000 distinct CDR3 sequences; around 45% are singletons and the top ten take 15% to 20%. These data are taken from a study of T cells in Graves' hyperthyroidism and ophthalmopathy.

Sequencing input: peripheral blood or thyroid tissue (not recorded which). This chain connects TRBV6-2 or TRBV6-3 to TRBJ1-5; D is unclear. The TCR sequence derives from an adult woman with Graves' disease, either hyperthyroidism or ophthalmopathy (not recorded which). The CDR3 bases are TGTGCCAGCGGTGGTACAGCCTATCAGCCCCAGCATTTT. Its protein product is CASGGTAYQPQHF.